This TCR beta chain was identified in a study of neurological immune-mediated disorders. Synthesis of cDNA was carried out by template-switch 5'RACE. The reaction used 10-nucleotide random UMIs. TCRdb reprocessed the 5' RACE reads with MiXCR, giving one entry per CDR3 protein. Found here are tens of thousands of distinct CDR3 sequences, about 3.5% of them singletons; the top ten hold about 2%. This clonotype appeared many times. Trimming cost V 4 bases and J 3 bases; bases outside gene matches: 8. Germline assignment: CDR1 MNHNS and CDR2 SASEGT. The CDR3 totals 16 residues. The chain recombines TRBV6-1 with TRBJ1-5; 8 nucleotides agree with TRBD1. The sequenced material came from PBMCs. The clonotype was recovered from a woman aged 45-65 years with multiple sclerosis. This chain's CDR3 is CASSGRTGQNNQPQHF. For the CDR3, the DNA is TGTGCCAGCAGTGGGAGGACAGGGCAAAACAATCAGCCCCAGCATTTT.